The rows below give T cell receptor beta chains drawn from one sample of a study of blood T cell repertoires in COVID-19. Data came from immunoSEQ multiplex PCR; TCRdb stores just in-frame clones and leaves some out. Here the sample spans 150,000 to 200,000 clones, about four fifths being singletons. The sequenced material came from peripheral blood. All receptors come from an older man who had recovered from COVID-19. Each CDR3 is given with its conserved first and last residue.

j_call,v_call,cdr3_aa
TRBJ1-4,TRBV15,CATSRGATGGNEKLFF
TRBJ1-2,TRBV5-4,CASSLGGAGTDYGYTF
TRBJ2-1,TRBV6-5,CASSLGTSGYNEQFF
TRBJ1-3,TRBV10-2,CASSELGGAPGNTIYF
TRBJ2-1,TRBV4-2,CASSQDLGTSALFEQFF
TRBJ2-3,TRBV5-1,CASSFLTSGSKPDTQYF
TRBJ1-5,TRBV7-2,CASSLGADQPQHF
TRBJ1-1,TRBV6-5,CASSRRDSSNTEAFF
TRBJ2-5,TRBV24-1,CATSYGSQETQYF
TRBJ1-1,TRBV19,CASSAGTGMMNTEAFF
TRBJ1-3,TRBV30,CAWSRGTGNTIYF
TRBJ1-5,TRBV28,CASSLPGTGGGNQPQHF
TRBJ1-2,TRBV5-6,CASSVDRGRSYTF
TRBJ2-1,TRBV5-1,CASKLSGRSTDEQFF
TRBJ2-5,TRBV3-1/TRBV3-2,CASSQDIGVAGVLETQYF
TRBJ2-3,TRBV7-6,CASSSGQGVDTQYF
TRBJ2-3,TRBV20-1,CSARSGDTQYF
TRBJ2-7,TRBV5-1,CASSWDRQYEQYF
TRBJ1-5,TRBV7-8,CASRSLAGGSLQHF
TRBJ1-5,TRBV5-1,CASSLGAGGSNQPQHF
TRBJ2-5,TRBV11-2,CASSRPGLGPLGTQYF